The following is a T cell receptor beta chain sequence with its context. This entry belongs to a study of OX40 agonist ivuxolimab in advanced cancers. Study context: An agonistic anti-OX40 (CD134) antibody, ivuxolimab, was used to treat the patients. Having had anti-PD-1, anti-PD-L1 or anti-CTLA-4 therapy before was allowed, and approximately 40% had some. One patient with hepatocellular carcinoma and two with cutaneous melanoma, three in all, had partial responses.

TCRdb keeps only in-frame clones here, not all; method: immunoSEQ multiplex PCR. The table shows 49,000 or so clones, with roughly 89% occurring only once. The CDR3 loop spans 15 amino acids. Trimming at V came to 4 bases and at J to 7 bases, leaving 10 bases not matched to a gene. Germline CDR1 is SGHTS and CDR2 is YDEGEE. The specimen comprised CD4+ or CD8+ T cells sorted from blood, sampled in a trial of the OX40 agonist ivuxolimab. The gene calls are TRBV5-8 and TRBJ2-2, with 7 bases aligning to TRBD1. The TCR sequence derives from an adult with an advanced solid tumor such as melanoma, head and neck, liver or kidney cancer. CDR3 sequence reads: CASSRNRGSIGELFF. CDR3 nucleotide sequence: TGTGCCAGCAGCCGTAACAGGGGTTCTATCGGGGAGCTGTTTTTT.